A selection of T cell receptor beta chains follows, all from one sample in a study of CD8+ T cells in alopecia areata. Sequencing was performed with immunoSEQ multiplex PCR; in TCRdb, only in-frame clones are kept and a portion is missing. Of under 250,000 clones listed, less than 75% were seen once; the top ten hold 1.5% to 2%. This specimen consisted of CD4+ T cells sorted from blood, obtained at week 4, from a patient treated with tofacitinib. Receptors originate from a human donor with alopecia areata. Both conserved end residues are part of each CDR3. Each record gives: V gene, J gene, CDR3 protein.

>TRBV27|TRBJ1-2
CASSRAGYGYTF
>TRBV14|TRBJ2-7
CASSKHSGGAVEQYF
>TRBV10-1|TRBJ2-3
CASSVGTDTQYF
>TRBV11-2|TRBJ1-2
CASSGSQAGGNLLYGYTF
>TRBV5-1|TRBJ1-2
CASSLADNYGYTF
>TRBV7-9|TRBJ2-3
CASSLGEDTQYF
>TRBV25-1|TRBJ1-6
CASSGRTGLNSPLHF
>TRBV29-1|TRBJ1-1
CSVQNVMNTEAFF
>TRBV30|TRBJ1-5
CAWSVSGGNQPQHF
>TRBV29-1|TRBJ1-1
CSVVGGMNTEAFF
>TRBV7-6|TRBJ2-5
CASSPQGVAKETQYF
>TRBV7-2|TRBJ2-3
CASPPLGGANTQYF
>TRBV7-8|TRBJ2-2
CASSSTSTGELFF